The entry that follows covers one T cell receptor (beta chain) sequence. Other DNA sequences in this specimen translate into the identical CDR3. V was shortened by 3 bases and J by 2 bases, with 8 bases between the two germline ends. CDR3 length: 13 amino acids. CDR1 is KGHSH and CDR2 is LQKENI in the germline V gene. TCRdb's table, derived via immunoSEQ multiplex PCR, lists solely in-frame clones and lacks some. This sample has approximately 25,000 clones, with more than 75% found just once. The data derive from a study of T cell changes during pregnancy in multiple sclerosis. Sequencing used CD4+ T cells from peripheral blood mononuclear cells, obtained in the first trimester of pregnancy. The source of this sequence is a female donor in good health, enrolled as a control in a pregnancy study. The chain has TRBV18 and TRBJ2-7; D unresolved. As DNA, the CDR3 is TGTGCCAGCTCACCGCAGGATACCTACGAGCAGTACTTC. Translated, it gives CASSPQDTYEQYF.